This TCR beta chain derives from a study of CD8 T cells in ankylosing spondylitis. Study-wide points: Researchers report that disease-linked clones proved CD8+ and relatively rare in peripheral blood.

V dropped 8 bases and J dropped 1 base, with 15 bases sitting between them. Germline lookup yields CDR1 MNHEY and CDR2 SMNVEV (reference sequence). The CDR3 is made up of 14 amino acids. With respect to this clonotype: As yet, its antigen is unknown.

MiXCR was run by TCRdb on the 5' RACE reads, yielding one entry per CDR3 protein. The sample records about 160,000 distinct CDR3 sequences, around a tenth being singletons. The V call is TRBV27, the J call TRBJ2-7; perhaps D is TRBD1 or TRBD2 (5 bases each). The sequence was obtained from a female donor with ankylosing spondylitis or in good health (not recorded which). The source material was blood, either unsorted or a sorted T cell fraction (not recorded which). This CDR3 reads CASRSGTGSYEQYF. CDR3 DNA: TGTGCCAGCCGATCCGGGACGGGATCCTACGAGCAGTACTTC.